The TCR beta chain described here comes from a study of T cell responses to AZD1222 COVID-19 vaccine. Study-wide results and caveats: Clonal diversity was possibly underestimated; the donors were predominantly white British and more often female. Only a handful of AZD1222 recipients, roughly 6 in all, had baseline seropositivity. Following two doses of AZD1222, Spike-specific TCR breadth and depth rose.

The CDR3 has 14 residues. V lost 3 bases and J lost 3, with 9 bases in between. The germline V gene encodes CDR1 KGHSH and CDR2 LQKENI. Regarding this clone: Its antigen is not known.

Profiled with immunoSEQ multiplex PCR; TCRdb holds only in-frame clones, not every one. The sample includes 100,000 to 150,000 clones, 85% to 90% of them seen just once. The sequence was collected from an adult in good health. The specimen was peripheral blood, collected on day 0 of AZD1222 vaccination. The chain carries TRBV18 and TRBJ1-5, with D perhaps matching TRBD1 (5 bases). This CDR3 reads CASSPSGINQPQHF. In DNA, the CDR3 is TGTGCCAGCTCACCCTCAGGGATCAATCAGCCCCAGCATTTT.